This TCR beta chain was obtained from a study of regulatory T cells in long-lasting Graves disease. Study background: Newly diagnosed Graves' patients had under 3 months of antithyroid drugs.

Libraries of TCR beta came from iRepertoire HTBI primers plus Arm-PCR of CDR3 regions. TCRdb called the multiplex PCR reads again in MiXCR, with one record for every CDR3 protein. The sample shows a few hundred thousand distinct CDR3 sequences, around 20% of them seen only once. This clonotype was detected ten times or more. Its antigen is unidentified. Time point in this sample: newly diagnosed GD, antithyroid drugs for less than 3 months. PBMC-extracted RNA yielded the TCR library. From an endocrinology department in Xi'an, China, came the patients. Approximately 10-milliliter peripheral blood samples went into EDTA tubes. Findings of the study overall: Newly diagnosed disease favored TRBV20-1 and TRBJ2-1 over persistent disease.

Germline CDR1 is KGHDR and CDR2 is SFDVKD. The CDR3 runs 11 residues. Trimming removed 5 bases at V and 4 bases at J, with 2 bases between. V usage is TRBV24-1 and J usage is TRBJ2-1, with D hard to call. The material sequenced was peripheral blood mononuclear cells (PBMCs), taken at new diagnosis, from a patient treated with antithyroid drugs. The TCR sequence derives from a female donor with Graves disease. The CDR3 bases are TGTGCCACCAGTGTTTACAATGAGCAGTTCTTC. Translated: CATSVYNEQFF.